Here is one T cell receptor beta chain with its context. This clone was seen just once. The antigen this receptor binds is unknown. No per-base quality is available; no much larger clone lies one base away. TCRbeta CDR3 regions were amplified from genomic DNA by means of the immunoSEQ Assay, a bias-controlled multiplex PCR. For the original study's pipeline: Nucleated cell counts per sample were estimated from amplification of reference gene primers within the assay. Sequence reads were collapsed and filtered to measure the absolute abundance of every unique TCRbeta CDR3 rearrangement. For each sample, productive Simpson clonality was calculated as the square root of Simpson's diversity index across productive rearrangements. TCRdb provides this immuneACCESS table in a form limited to in-frame rearrangements. Some clones are lacking; in checked studies, under half of them reflect an unresolved V gene, and why the rest are absent is not known. That table supplies the V and J calls and clone size; D and trimming were determined from the DNA. The sample table shows about 170,000 clones, and 70% to 90% are seen once. Together, the top ten hold under 4.5% of the sample.

This record belongs to a study of blood T cell repertoires in COVID-19 (dated by TCRdb to 2018 to 2020). Regarding the study in general: The collaborator samples originated in the United States, Italy and Spain and spanned the acute and convalescent phases of COVID-19. Where available, HLA class I and class II types were taken from metadata supplied by the sample provider and were not determined by assay-based typing. Nearly every sample came with metadata listing a de-identified subject ID, COVID-19 status, age in years and sex. The repertoires were made available in a free public database intended to serve as a resource for research on the immune response to SARS-CoV-2. Samples came from the ongoing ImmuneRACE study (first 160 participants) plus 1,254 subjects from 6 global collaborators. The dataset comprised deeply sampled blood TCRbeta repertoires from subjects exposed to, actively infected with, or recovered from COVID-19. The prospective study material was composed of cDNA or gDNA derived from T cells, B-cell-depleted T cells, or PBMCs. Study-level results and caveats: Clinical and demographic metadata were provided uncurated, with the amount varying by source and participant.

Relative to germline, V is 2 bases shorter and J is 1 base shorter, with 19 bases between their ends. From its cysteine to its phenylalanine, the CDR3 spans 18 amino acids. CDR3 DNA is the only sequence kept; it has 54 bases, read in frame from the first base. For CDR1 and CDR2, the germline V gene lists SGHRS and YFSETQ. Participants in the prospective study were enrolled through a virtual design, were aged 18 to 89 years, and lived in approximately 25 United States geographic areas. In the prospective study, cohorts were assigned on the basis of participant-reported clinical history obtained from a screening survey and a study questionnaire. ImmuneRACE Cohort 3 recovered participants were defined by two consecutive negative NP/OP PCR tests, healthcare professional clearance, or symptom resolution. Mobile phlebotomists in the prospective study collected whole blood, serum and a nasopharyngeal or oropharyngeal swab from every participant. Prospective study participants could optionally give additional blood draws and questionnaires over a roughly 2-month period. Before DNA extraction, blood samples from the prospective study were shipped at room temperature or frozen.

The receptor comes from a woman in her fifties or sixties who had recovered from COVID-19. The sequencing input was PBMCs or T cells enriched from blood (not recorded which). This chain is built from TRBV5-1 and TRBJ2-4; D gene: possibly TRBD1, on 5 matching bases. The nucleotide sequence reads as follows: TGCGCCAGCAGCTTAGGGGCCCCTCTGCTCTGGGCCAAAAACATTCAGTACTTC. Translated, it reads CASSLGAPLLWAKNIQYF.